This record looks at one T cell receptor beta chain sequence and its context. Its specificity is not known. The naive CD8 fraction comprised CD45RO-negative cells positively selected for CCR7 and excluded terminally differentiated effector memory CD45RA+ cells. The CDR3 runs to 14 residues. V was clipped by 4 bases and J by 7 bases, with 16 bases between them. Germline V gene sequence: CDR1 SEHNR, CDR2 FQNEAQ (reference sequence). In replicate PCRs of sorted subsets, roughly 190 ng DNA, about 30,000 T cell genomes, was used. Assay: immunoSEQ multiplex PCR; the TCRdb copy retains only in-frame clones and omits some. The sample shows hundreds of thousands of clones, about 91% of them seen only once. This specimen belongs to a study of shared clonotypes between healthy human individuals. General study results and limits: It was anticipated that sequencing depth would influence how many clonotypes donors shared. Larger estimated richness was generally recorded for naive subsets relative to memory subsets.

This clonotype originated in a man aged 25 to 40 in good health. Sequenced: naive CD8+ T cells sorted from blood. The V gene is TRBV7-9, the J gene TRBJ1-2; TRBD1 is a possible D gene (5 bases). The CDR3 loop reads CASSSPGRVAGYTF. In DNA, the CDR3 is TGTGCCAGCAGCTCCCCGGGACGGGTGGCTGGCTACACCTTC.